This entry is about one T cell receptor (beta chain). Antigen unknown. Diagnosis relied on clinical symptoms, serum thyroxine and TRAb, thyroid ultrasound and orbital computed tomography. This sample is drawn from a study of T cells in Graves' hyperthyroidism and ophthalmopathy. Study results and caveats: Ophthalmopathy and stable hyperthyroidism were separated by a 13 V-J model.

RNA transcripts gave rise to amplified TCR beta CDR3 regions. The primer set for the first-round RT-PCR of the TCR CDR3 was HTBI. TCRdb processed the multiplex PCR reads anew with MiXCR; each CDR3 protein has one entry. The data contain 400,000 to 550,000 distinct CDR3 sequences, around 22% of them singletons. Sequencing was done on a sample of blood. The TCR was taken from a woman younger than 45 with Graves' ophthalmopathy.

The chain's CDR3 is CASSAPGVVGAFF. In DNA form, the CDR3 reads TGTGCCAGCAGCGCCCCGGGGGTTGTCGGGGCTTTCTTT. The V and J genes are TRBV9 and TRBJ1-1, with a weak D call TRBD1 (5 bases). V was cut by 3 bases and J by 11 bases, with 17 bases left in between. Germline V gives CDR1 SGDLS, CDR2 YYNGEE. This CDR3 is 13 amino acids long.